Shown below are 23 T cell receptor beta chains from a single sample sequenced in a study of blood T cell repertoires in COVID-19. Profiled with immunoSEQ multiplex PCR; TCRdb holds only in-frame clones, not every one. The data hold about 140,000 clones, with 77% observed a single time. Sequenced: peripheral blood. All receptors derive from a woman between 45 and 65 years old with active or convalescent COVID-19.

In DNA, the CDR3 is TGTGCCAGCAGGCGACTAGTATCAGATACGCAGTATTTT. Protein sequence: CASRRLVSDTQYF. This rearrangement joins TRBV11-2 to TRBJ2-3; possibly TRBD2 for D (6 bases). Per germline, CDR1 SGHAT and CDR2 FQNNGV. This CDR3 region has 13 residues. V was pared by 6 bases and J by 4 bases, with 11 bases between.

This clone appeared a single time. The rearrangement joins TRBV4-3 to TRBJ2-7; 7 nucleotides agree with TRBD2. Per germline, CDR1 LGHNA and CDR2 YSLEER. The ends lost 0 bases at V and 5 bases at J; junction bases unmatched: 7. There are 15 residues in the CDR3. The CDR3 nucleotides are TGCGCCAGCAGCCAAGATCATACTAGCGTCGACGAGCAGTACTTC. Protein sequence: CASSQDHTSVDEQYF.

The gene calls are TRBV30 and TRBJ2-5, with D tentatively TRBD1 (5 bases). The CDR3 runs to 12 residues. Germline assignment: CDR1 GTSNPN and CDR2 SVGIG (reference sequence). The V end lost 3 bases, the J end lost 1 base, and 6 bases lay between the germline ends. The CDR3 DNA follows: TGTGCCTGGAGGACAGTCCAAGAGACCCAGTACTTC. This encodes CAWRTVQETQYF.

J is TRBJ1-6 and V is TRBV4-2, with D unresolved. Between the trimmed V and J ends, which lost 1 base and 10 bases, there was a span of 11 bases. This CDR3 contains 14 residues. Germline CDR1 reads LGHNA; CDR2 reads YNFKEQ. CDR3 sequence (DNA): TGTGCCAGCAGCCAAGTACAGAGTGGATCACCCCTCCACTTT. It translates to CASSQVQSGSPLHF.

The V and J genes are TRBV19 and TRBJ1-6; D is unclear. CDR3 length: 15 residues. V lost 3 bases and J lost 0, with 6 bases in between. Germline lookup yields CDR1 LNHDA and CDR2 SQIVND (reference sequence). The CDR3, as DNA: TGTGCCAGTAGTATCCAGGACTCCTATAATTCACCCCTCCACTTT. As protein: CASSIQDSYNSPLHF.

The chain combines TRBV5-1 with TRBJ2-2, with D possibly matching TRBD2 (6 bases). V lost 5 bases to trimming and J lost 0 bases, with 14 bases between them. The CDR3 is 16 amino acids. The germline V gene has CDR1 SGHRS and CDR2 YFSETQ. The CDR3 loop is CASRAGRFANTGELFF. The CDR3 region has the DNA TGCGCCAGCAGGGCGGGGAGATTCGCGAACACCGGGGAGCTGTTTTTT.

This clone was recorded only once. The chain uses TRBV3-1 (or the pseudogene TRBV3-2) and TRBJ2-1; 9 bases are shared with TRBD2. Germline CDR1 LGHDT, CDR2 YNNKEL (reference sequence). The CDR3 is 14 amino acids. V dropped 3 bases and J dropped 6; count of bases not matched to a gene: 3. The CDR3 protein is CASSQGGGANEQFF. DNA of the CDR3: TGTGCCAGCAGCCAGGGCGGGGGGGCCAATGAGCAGTTCTTC.

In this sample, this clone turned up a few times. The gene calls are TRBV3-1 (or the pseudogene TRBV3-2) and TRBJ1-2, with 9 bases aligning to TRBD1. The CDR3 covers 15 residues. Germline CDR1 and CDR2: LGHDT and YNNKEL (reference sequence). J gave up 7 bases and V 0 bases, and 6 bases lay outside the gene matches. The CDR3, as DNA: TGTGCCAGCAGCCAAGATGCGACAGGGGGTCGTGGCTACACCTTC. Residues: CASSQDATGGRGYTF.

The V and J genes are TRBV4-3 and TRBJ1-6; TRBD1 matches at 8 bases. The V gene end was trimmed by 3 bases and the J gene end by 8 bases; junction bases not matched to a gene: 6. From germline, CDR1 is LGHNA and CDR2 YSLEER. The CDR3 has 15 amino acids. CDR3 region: CASSHQDREDSPLHF. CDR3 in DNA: TGCGCCAGCAGCCACCAGGACAGGGAAGATTCACCCCTCCACTTT.

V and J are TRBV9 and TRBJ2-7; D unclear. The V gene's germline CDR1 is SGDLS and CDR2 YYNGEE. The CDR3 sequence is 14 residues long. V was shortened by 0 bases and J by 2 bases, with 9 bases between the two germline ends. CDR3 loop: CASSVDIGPYEQYF. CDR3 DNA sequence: TGTGCCAGCAGCGTAGATATCGGTCCCTACGAGCAGTACTTC.

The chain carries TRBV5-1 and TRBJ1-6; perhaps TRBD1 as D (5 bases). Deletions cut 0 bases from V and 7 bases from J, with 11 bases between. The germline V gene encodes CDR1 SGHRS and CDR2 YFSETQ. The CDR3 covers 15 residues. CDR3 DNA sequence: TGCGCCAGCAGCTTGGGTCCGGCAGGGAATTCACCCCTCCACTTT. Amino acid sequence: CASSLGPAGNSPLHF. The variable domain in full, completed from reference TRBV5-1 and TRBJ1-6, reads KAGVTQTPRYLIKTRGQQVTLSCSPISGHRSVSWYQQTPGQGLQFLFEYFSETQRNKGNFPGRFSGRQFSNSRSEMNVSTLELGDSALYLCASSLGPAGNSPLHFGNGTRLTVT.

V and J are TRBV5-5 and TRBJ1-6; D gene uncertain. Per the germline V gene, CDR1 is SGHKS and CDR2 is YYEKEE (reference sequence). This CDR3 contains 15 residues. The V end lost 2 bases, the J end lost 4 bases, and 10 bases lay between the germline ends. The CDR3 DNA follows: TGTGCCAGCAGCTTCAACCAGGTTTATAATTCACCCCTCCACTTT. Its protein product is CASSFNQVYNSPLHF.

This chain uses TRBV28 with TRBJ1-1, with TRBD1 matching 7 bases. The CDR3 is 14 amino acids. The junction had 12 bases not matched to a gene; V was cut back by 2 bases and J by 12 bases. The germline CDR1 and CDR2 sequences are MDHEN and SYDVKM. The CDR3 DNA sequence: TGTGCCAGCAGTTTAAGCGGCCGACAGGGATGGTCTTTCTTT. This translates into CASSLSGRQGWSFF.

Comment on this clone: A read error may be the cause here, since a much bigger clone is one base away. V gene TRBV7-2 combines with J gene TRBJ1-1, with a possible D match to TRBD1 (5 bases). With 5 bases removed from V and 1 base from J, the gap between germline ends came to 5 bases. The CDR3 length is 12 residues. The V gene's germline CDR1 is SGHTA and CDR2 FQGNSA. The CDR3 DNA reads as TGTGCCAGCAGCAGGGGGAACACTGAAGCTTTCTTT. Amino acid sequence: CASSRGNTEAFF.

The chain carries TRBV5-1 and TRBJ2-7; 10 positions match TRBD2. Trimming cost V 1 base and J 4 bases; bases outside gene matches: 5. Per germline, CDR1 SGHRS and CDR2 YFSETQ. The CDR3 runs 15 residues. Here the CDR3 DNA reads TGCGCCAGCAGCTTGACTAGCGGGATGGCGTACGAGCAGTACTTC. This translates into CASSLTSGMAYEQYF.

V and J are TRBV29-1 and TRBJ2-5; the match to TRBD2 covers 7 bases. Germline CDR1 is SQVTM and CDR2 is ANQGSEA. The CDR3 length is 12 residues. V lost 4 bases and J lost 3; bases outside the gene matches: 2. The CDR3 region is CSVGRGEETQYF. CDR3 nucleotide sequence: TGCAGCGTTGGACGGGGGGAAGAGACCCAGTACTTC.

This CDR3 reads CASRVQGESPLHF. CDR3 DNA: TGTGCCAGCAGGGTACAGGGAGAATCACCCCTCCACTTT. V is TRBV28 and J is TRBJ1-6, with D possibly TRBD1 on 6 matching bases. CDR1 is MDHEN, CDR2 SYDVKM, per germline. V lost 6 bases, J lost 10 bases, and 13 bases lay in between. CDR3 size: 13 residues. Based on the CDR3 plus reference TRBV28 and TRBJ1-6, the full variable domain is DVKVTQSSRYLVKRTGEKVFLECVQDMDHENMFWYRQDPGLGLRLIYFSYDVKMKEKGDIPEGYSVSREKKERFSLILESASTNQTSMYLCASRVQGESPLHFGNGTRLTVT.

The CDR3, as DNA: TGTGCCAGCAGCCGGTCGGCGGGAGGGCTTGACAATGAGCAGTTCTTC. Translation gives CASSRSAGGLDNEQFF. The rearrangement joins TRBV4-2 to TRBJ2-1; 9 nucleotides line up with TRBD2. The CDR3 covers 16 residues. Germline V lookup: CDR1 LGHNA, CDR2 YNFKEQ. The ends lost 4 bases at V and 5 bases at J; junction bases unmatched: 9.

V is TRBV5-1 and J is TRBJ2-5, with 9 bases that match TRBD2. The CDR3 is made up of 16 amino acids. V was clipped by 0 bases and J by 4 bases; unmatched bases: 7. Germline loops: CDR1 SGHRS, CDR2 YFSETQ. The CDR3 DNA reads TGCGCCAGCAGCTTGGGGCCAGCGGGAGGCGGAGAGACCCAGTACTTC. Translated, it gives CASSLGPAGGGETQYF.

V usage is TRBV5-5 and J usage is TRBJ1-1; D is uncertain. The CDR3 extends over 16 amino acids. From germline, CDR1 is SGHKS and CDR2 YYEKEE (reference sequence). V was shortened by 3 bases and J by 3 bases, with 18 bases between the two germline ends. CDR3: CASSSLSQVRDTEAFF. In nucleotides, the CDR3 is TGTGCCAGCAGCTCCCTCTCCCAAGTGAGGGACACTGAAGCTTTCTTT.

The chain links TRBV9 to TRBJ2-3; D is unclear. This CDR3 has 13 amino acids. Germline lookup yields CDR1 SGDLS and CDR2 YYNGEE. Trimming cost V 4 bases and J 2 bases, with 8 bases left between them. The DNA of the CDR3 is TGTGCCAGCAGCCTACTATTCACAGATACGCAGTATTTT. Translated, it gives CASSLLFTDTQYF.

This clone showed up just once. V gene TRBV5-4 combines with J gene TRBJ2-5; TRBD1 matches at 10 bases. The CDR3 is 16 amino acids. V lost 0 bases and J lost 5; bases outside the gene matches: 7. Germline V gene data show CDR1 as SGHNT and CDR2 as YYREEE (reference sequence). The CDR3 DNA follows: TGTGCCAGCAGCTTGGGGGACCGGGACAGGGGTGAGACCCAGTACTTC. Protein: CASSLGDRDRGETQYF. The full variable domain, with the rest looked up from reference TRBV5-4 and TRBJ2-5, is ETGVTQSPTHLIKTRGQQVTLRCSSQSGHNTVSWYQQALGQGPQFIFQYYREEENGRGNFPPRFSGLQFPNYSSELNVNALELDDSALYLCASSLGDRDRGETQYFGPGTRLLVL.

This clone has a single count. CDR3 DNA: TGTGCCAGCAGTTATAACAGGGGGGACCAGCCCCAGCATTTT. Amino acids: CASSYNRGDQPQHF. V and J are TRBV27 and TRBJ1-5; 8 nucleotides match TRBD1. With V trimmed by 4 bases and J by 7 bases, 6 bases remained unmatched. CDR1 and CDR2 (germline): MNHEY, SMNVEV (reference sequence). The CDR3 has 14 amino acids.